Listed below are T cell receptor beta chains from one sample, sequenced in a study of cytomegalovirus exposure and HLA in healthy donors. Here immunoSEQ multiplex PCR was the method, and the copy in TCRdb shows in-frame clones only, minus some. The table lists 130,000 to 150,000 clones, over 8% of them singletons, with less than 2% in the top ten. Source material: PBMCs. Every receptor here comes from a male donor in good health and CMV-seronegative. The CDR3 runs from the conserved cysteine through the conserved F or W. A D gene is named only where the DNA matches it firmly. Clone size is stated in some rows and not others, as once, few, many or a class when expanded.

.	TRBJ2-1	TRBV4-1	.	TGCGCCAGCAGCCAAGATTGGGGCAGGGCGGCCAATGAGCAGTTCTTC	CASSQDWGRAANEQFF
.	TRBJ1-3	TRBV28	TRBD1	TGTGCCAGCAGTTTCCAGACAGGGGCTGGAAACACCATATATTTT	CASSFQTGAGNTIYF
.	TRBJ2-3	TRBV6-5	.	TGTGCCAGCAGTTACGGCGGAGGCACAGATACGCAGTATTTT	CASSYGGGTDTQYF
.	TRBJ2-2	TRBV5-4	TRBD2	TGTGCCAGCAGCTTCCCGGGAACGGGAGGGCCCGGGGAGCTGTTTTTT	CASSFPGTGGPGELFF
few	TRBJ2-1	TRBV27	.	TGTGCCAGCAGTTTACAAGTCGGGTTGGCTAGTCCTGATGAGCAGTTCTTC	CASSLQVGLASPDEQFF
.	TRBJ2-7	TRBV6-5	TRBD2	TGTGCCAGCAGCCTCCTTGCGGGAGGGACCTACGAGCAGTACTTC	CASSLLAGGTYEQYF
few	TRBJ1-3	TRBV6-5	.	TGTGCCAGCAGCCCCGACTCGAGCTCTGGAAACACCATATATTTT	CASSPDSSSGNTIYF
few	TRBJ1-2	TRBV29-1	.	TGCAGCGTTGAAGGGACAGCTAACTATGGCTACACCTTC	CSVEGTANYGYTF
.	TRBJ1-5	TRBV5-6	.	TGTGCCAGCAGTCAGGACTCTAGCAATCAGCCCCAGCATTTT	CASSQDSSNQPQHF
few	TRBJ2-7	TRBV5-1	TRBD1	TGCGCCAGCAGCTCTCAACCGGGACAGCAATCCTACGAGCAGTACTTC	CASSSQPGQQSYEQYF
few	TRBJ2-2	TRBV27	TRBD2	TGTGCCAGCAGGCGGACTAGCGGGAGGAACACCGGGGAGCTGTTTTTT	CASRRTSGRNTGELFF